This entry features one T cell receptor beta chain sequence. TCRdb redid the calling of the RT-PCR reads with MiXCR, one entry per CDR3 protein. The sample contains about a million distinct CDR3 sequences, over 15% of which appear only once. The data stem from a study of patients and donors after allogeneic stem cell transplantation. Trimming at V came to 6 bases and at J to 4 bases, leaving 10 bases not matched to a gene. The CDR3 runs 16 residues. The chain couples TRBV12-3 or TRBV12-4 to TRBJ2-1; 9 positions match TRBD2. Sample: blood, either unsorted or a sorted T cell fraction (not recorded which). This clonotype was sampled from a human donor who was either an allogeneic HSCT recipient or a stem cell or donor lymphocyte infusion donor (not recorded which). It is not recorded whose cells these are; they may come from a transplant donor. CDR3 region: CASSQLGGRVYNEQFF. In DNA, the CDR3 is TGTGCCAGCAGCCAGTTGGGCGGGAGGGTGTACAATGAGCAGTTCTTC.